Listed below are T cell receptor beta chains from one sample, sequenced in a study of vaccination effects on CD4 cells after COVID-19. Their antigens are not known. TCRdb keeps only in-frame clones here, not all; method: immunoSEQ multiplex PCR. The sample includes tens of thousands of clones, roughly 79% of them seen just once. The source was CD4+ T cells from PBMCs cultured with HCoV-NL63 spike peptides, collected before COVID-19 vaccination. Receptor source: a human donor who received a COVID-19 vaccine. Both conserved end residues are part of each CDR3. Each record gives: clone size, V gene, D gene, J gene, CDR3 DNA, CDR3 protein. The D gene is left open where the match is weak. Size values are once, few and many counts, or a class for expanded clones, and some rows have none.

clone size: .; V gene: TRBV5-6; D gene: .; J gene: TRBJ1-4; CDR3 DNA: TGTGCCAGCAGCTTGACGGGGGCGGGTAATGAAAAACTGTTTTTT; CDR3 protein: CASSLTGAGNEKLFF
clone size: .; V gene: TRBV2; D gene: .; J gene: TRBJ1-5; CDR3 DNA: TGTGCCAGCAGTGACCAGGGATATCAGCCCCAGCATTTT; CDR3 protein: CASSDQGYQPQHF
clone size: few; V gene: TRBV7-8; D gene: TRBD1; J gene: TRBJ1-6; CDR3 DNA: TGTGCCAGCAGCCTACGGGACAGGTCGGATTCACCCCTCCACTTT; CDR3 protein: CASSLRDRSDSPLHF
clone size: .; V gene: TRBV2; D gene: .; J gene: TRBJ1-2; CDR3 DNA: TGTGCCAGCAGTGACAAGTATGGCTACACCTTC; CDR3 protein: CASSDKYGYTF
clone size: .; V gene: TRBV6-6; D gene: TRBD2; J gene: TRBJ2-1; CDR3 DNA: TGTGCCAGCAGTCGACTAGCGGGGGGTTCCTACAATGAGCAGTTCTTC; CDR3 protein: CASSRLAGGSYNEQFF
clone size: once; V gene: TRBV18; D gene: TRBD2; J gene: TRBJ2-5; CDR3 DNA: TGTGCCAGCTCACCAATATCCGGGGGGGAGGAGACCCAGTACTTC; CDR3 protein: CASSPISGGEETQYF
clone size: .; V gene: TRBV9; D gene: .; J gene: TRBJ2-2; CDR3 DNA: TGTGCCAGCAGCGTTCACAGTATGAACACCGGGGAGCTGTTTTTT; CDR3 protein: CASSVHSMNTGELFF
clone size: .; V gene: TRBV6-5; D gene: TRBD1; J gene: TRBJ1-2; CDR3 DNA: TGTGCCAGCAGTTACCAGGGACAGGGGTATGGCTACACCTTC; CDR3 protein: CASSYQGQGYGYTF
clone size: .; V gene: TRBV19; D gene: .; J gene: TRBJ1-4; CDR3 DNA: TGTGCCAGTAGTATGAGGGCGGTTTCTAATGAAAAACTGTTTTTT; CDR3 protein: CASSMRAVSNEKLFF
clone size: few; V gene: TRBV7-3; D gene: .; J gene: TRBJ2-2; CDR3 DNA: TGTGCCAGCAGGCCCACAGCGAACACCGGGGAGCTGTTTTTT; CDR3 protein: CASRPTANTGELFF
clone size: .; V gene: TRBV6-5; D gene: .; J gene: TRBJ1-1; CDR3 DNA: TGTGCCAGCAGTTCTGCCGCCGGGAAGACTGAAGCTTTCTTT; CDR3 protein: CASSSAAGKTEAFF
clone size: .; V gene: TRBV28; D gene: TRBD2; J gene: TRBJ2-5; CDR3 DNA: TGTGCCAGCCAGGGCGGGGGGGCCGGAGAGACCCAGTACTTC; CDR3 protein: CASQGGGAGETQYF